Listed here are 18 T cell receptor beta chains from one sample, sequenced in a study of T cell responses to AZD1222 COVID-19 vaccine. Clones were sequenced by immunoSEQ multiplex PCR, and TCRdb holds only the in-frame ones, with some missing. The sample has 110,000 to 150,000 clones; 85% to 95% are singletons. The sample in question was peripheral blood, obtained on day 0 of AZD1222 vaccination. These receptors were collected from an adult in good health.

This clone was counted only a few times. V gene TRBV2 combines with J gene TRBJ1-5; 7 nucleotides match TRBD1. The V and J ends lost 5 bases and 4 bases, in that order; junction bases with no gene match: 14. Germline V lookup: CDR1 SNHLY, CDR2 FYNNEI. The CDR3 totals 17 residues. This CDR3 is CASSSTWTGLGNQPQHF. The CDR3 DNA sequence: TGTGCCAGCAGTTCCACCTGGACAGGTTTGGGTAATCAGCCCCAGCATTTT.

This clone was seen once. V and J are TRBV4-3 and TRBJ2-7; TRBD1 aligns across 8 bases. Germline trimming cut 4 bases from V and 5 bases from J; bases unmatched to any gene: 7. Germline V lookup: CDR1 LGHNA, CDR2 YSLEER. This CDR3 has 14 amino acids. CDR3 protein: CASSRGQGQNEQYF. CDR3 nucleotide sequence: TGCGCCAGCAGCCGAGGACAGGGTCAGAACGAGCAGTACTTC.

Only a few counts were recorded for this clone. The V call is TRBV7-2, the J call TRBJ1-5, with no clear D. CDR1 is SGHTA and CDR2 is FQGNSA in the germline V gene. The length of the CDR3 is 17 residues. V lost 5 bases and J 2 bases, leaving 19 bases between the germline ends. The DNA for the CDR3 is TGTGCCAGCAGCCCCCGGGGTCTCCCCGGGGGCAATCAGCCCCAGCATTTT. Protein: CASSPRGLPGGNQPQHF.

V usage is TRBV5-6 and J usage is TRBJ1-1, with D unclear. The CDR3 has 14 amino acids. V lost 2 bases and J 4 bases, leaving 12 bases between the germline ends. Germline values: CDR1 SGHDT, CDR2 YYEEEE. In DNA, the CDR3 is TGTGCCAGCAGCTTTCCGGGTCGGTTCACTGAAGCTTTCTTT. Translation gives CASSFPGRFTEAFF. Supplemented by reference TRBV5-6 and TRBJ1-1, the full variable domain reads DAGVTQSPTHLIKTRGQQVTLRCSPKSGHDTVSWYQQALGQGPQFIFQYYEEEERQRGNFPDRFSGHQFPNYSSELNVNALLLGDSALYLCASSFPGRFTEAFFGQGTRLTVV.

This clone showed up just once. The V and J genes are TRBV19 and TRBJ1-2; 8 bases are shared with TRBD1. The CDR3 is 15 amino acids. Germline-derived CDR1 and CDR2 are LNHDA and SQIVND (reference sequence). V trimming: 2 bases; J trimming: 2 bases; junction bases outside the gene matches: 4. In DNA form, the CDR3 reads TGTGCCAGTAGTATAAGGGGACAGGAAAACTATGGCTACACCTTC. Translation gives CASSIRGQENYGYTF.

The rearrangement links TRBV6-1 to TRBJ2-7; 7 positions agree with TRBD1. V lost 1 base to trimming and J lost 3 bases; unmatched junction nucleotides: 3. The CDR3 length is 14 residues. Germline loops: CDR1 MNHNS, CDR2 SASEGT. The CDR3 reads CASSEGGQIYEQYF. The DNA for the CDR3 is TGTGCCAGCAGTGAAGGGGGACAGATCTACGAGCAGTACTTC.

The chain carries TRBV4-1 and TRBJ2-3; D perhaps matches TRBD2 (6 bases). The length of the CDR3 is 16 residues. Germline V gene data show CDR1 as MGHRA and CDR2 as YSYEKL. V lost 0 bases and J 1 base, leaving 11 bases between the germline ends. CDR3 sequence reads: CASSQDGGGGTDTQYF. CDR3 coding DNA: TGCGCCAGCAGCCAAGATGGCGGCGGGGGCACAGATACGCAGTATTTT.

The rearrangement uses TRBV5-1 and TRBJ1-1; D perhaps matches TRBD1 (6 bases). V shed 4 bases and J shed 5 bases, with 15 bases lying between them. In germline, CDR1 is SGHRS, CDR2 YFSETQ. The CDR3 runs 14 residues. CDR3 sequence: CASSLDSSRTEAFF. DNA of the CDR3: TGCGCCAGCAGCCTGGACAGTTCGAGAACTGAAGCTTTCTTT.

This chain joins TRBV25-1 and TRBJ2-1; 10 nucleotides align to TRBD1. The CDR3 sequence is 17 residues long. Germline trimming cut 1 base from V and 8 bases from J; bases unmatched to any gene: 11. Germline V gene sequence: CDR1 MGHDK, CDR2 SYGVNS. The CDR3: CASSESSRQGALYEQFF. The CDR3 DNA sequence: TGTGCCAGCAGTGAATCCTCAAGACAGGGGGCATTGTATGAGCAGTTCTTC.

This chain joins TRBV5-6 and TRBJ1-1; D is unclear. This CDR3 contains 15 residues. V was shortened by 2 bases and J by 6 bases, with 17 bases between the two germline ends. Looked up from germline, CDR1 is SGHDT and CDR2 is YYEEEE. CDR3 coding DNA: TGTGCCAGCAGCTTACGATCGGATGCTAGGGCTGAAGCTTTCTTT. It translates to CASSLRSDARAEAFF.

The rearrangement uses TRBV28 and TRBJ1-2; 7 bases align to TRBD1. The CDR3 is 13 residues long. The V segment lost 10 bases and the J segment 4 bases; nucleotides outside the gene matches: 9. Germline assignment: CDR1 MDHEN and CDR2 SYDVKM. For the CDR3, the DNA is TGTGCCAACCGGGACAGCCAAACCTATGGCTACACCTTC. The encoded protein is CANRDSQTYGYTF.

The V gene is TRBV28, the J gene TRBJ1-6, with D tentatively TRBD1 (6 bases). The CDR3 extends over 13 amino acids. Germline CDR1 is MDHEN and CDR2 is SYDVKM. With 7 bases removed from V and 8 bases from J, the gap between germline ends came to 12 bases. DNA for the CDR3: TGTGCCAGCACCCAGGGGCATGATTCACCCCTCCACTTT. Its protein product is CASTQGHDSPLHF.

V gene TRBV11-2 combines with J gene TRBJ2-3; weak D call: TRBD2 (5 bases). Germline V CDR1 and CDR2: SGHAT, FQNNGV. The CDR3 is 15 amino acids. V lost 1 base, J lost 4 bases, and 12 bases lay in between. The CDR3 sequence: CASSLGRRSADTQYF. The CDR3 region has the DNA TGTGCCAGCAGCTTAGGGAGGAGAAGCGCAGATACGCAGTATTTT.

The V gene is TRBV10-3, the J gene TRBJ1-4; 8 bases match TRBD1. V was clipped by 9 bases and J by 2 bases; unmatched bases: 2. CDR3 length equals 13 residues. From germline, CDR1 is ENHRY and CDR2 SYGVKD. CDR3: CAIRQGTNEKLFF. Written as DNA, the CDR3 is TGTGCCATACGACAGGGGACTAATGAAAAACTGTTTTTT.

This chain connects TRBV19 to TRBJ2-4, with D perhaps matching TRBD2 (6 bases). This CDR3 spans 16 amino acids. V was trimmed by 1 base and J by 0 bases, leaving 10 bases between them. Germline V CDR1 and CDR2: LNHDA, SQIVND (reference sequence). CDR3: CASSIALAVAKNIQYF. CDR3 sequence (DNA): TGTGCCAGTAGTATAGCCTTAGCGGTAGCCAAAAACATTCAGTACTTC.

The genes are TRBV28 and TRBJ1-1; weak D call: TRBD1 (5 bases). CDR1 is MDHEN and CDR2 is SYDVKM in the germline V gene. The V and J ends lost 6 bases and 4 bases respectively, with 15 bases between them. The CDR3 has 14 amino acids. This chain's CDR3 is CASRFLDRGTEAFF. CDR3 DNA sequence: TGTGCCAGCAGATTTTTAGACAGAGGCACTGAAGCTTTCTTT. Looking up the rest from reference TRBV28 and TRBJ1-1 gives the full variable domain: DVKVTQSSRYLVKRTGEKVFLECVQDMDHENMFWYRQDPGLGLRLIYFSYDVKMKEKGDIPEGYSVSREKKERFSLILESASTNQTSMYLCASRFLDRGTEAFFGQGTRLTVV.

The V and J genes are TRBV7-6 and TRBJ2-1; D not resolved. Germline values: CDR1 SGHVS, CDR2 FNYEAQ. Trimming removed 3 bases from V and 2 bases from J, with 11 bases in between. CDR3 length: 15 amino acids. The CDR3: CASSLETTAYNEQFF. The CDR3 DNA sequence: TGTGCCAGCAGCTTGGAGACAACGGCCTACAATGAGCAGTTCTTC.

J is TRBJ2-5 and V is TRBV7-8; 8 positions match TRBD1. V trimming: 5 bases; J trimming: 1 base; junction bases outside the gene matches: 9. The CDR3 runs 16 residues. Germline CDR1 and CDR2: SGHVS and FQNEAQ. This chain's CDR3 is CASSPSGQGLQETQYF. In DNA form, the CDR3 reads TGTGCCAGCAGCCCGAGCGGACAGGGCCTCCAAGAGACCCAGTACTTC.